The 28 T cell receptor beta chains below all came from one sample that was sequenced in a study of T cell repertoires in cytomegalovirus infection. TCRdb reprocessed the reads via MiXCR and lists one record per CDR3 protein. The sample records about 920,000 distinct CDR3 sequences, around 32% being singletons. The antigens of these receptors remain unknown. The sequenced sample was cultured CD8+ T cells from PBMCs, obtained from culture after CMV antigen stimulation. These receptors were taken from a human donor in good health (CMV status not recorded). Some clones in this sample may be carry-over from other donors' samples.

This clonotype was counted between two and nine times. The chain carries TRBV7-3 and TRBJ2-6; D possibly corresponds to TRBD1 (5 bases). Between the trimmed V and J ends, which lost 5 bases and 4 bases, there was a span of 15 bases. The germline V gene has CDR1 SGHTA and CDR2 FQGTGA. This CDR3 is built from 16 residues. The CDR3 DNA is TGTGCCAGCAGCACCACCACAGGTACCGGGGCCAACGTCCTGACTTTC. Protein sequence: CASSTTTGTGANVLTF.

J is TRBJ1-5 and V is TRBV6-1; D unresolved. V lost 5 bases and J 8 bases, leaving 16 bases between the germline ends. The CDR3 extends over 14 amino acids. Germline V gene sequence: CDR1 MNHNS, CDR2 SASEGT. Here the CDR3 DNA reads TGTGCCAGCAGTAAAAGATGGGGTTCTGAGCCCCAGCATTTT. This codes for CASSKRWGSEPQHF.

The table lists this clonotype with a few counts. The rearrangement uses TRBV12-5 and TRBJ2-2; D call uncertain. From germline, CDR1 is LGHNT and CDR2 FRNRAP. Trimming pared 1 base from V and 2 bases from J, leaving 2 bases between. The CDR3 is 13 residues long. CDR3 amino acids: CASGLGNTGELFF. DNA of the CDR3: TGTGCTAGTGGTTTGGGAAACACCGGGGAGCTGTTTTTT.

This clonotype was found many times. CDR3 in DNA: TGTGCCAGCAGCTTATCCCCGACAGTTAACTATGGCTACACCTTC. Translating gives CASSLSPTVNYGYTF. This rearrangement joins TRBV7-8 to TRBJ1-2; possible D gene TRBD1, 5 bases. Deletions cut 2 bases from V and 1 base from J, with 11 bases between. The CDR3 contains 15 residues. CDR1 is SGHVS and CDR2 is FQNEAQ in the germline V gene.

This clonotype was counted between two and nine times. The J gene is TRBJ2-3, the V gene TRBV9, with TRBD2 matching over 9 bases. The germline V gene encodes CDR1 SGDLS and CDR2 YYNGEE. The V gene end was trimmed by 3 bases and the J gene end by 2 bases; junction bases not matched to a gene: 4. The CDR3 length is 15 residues. The CDR3 loop is CASSEGLANTDTQYF. CDR3 DNA: TGTGCCAGCAGCGAGGGACTAGCCAACACAGATACGCAGTATTTT.

This sequence joins TRBV19 and TRBJ1-2; D might be TRBD1 (5 bases). Germline V CDR1 and CDR2: LNHDA, SQIVND (reference sequence). V dropped 8 bases and J dropped 7 bases, with 14 bases sitting between them. The CDR3 is 12 residues long. The CDR3 region has the DNA TGTGCCAGTTGGGCAGGGAGGTTTGGCTACACCTTC. It yields the protein CASWAGRFGYTF.

V gene TRBV29-1 combines with J gene TRBJ1-1; D unresolved. The CDR3 is 11 residues long. Per the germline V gene, CDR1 is SQVTM and CDR2 is ANQGSEA. V lost 0 bases and J lost 7, with 6 bases in between. CDR3 DNA sequence: TGCAGCGTTGAAGATTCCCGTGAAGCTTTCTTT. Translated: CSVEDSREAFF.

This chain joins TRBV6-1 and TRBJ2-5; D unclear. The germline V gene has CDR1 MNHNS and CDR2 SASEGT. The CDR3 covers 15 residues. The V gene lost 4 bases and the J gene lost 3 bases, with 15 bases spanning the gap. The CDR3 DNA is TGTGCCAGCAGTGTGTCAGCCTATCCGAAAGAGACCCAGTACTTC. Translation gives CASSVSAYPKETQYF.

In its sample, this clonotype was seen many times. The chain employs TRBV7-8 and TRBJ2-7, with D hard to call. The V and J ends lost 6 bases and 6 bases respectively, with 9 bases between them. The CDR3 is made up of 11 amino acids. CDR1 is SGHVS and CDR2 is FQNEAQ in the germline V gene. CDR3 residues: CASRQNVEQYV. CDR3 DNA: TGTGCCAGCAGACAAAACGTCGAGCAGTACGTC.

This clonotype was counted between two and nine times. This chain connects TRBV3-1 to TRBJ2-1; 7 bases fit TRBD1. Per the germline V gene, CDR1 is LGHDT and CDR2 is YNNKEL (reference sequence). The CDR3 totals 17 residues. Trimming took 0 bases from V and 0 from J; bases not matched to a gene: 5. CDR3 sequence (DNA): TGTGCCAGCAGCCAAGATCTACCAGGGGGCTCCTACAATGAGCAGTTCTTC. Residues: CASSQDLPGGSYNEQFF.

The rearrangement uses TRBV6-5 and TRBJ1-1; the D gene is possibly TRBD1 (5 bases). The CDR3 length is 14 residues. Germline CDR1 and CDR2: MNHEY and SVGAGI. V was trimmed by 0 bases and J by 10 bases, leaving 15 bases between them. The CDR3 sequence: CASSYSPYGGTAFF. The CDR3 DNA is TGTGCCAGCAGTTACTCCCCGTACGGGGGTACAGCTTTCTTT.

The CDR3 bases are TGTGCCAGAGGACAGCCCACAGATACGCAGTATTTT. Protein: CARGQPTDTQYF. The V and J genes are TRBV6-5 and TRBJ2-3, with a tentative D call TRBD1 (6 bases). This CDR3 contains 12 residues. In germline, CDR1 is MNHEY, CDR2 SVGAGI. The germline V and J ends were trimmed by 9 bases and 2 bases, with 9 bases remaining between them.

The chain recombines TRBV13 with TRBJ2-5, with TRBD2 matching 15 bases. CDR3 length: 17 residues. Losses at the gene ends were 5 bases for V and 6 bases for J; bases not matched to a gene: 10. Germline-derived CDR1 and CDR2 are PRHDT and FYEKMQ (reference sequence). CDR3 region: CASSPWTSGGGLKTQYF. For the CDR3, the DNA is TGTGCCAGCAGCCCCTGGACTAGCGGGGGGGGGTTGAAGACCCAGTACTTC.

This chain uses TRBV5-1 with TRBJ2-1; 10 bases fit TRBD2. The CDR3 is 15 residues long. V was pared by 6 bases and J by 5 bases, with 8 bases of the junction left unmatched. The V gene's germline CDR1 is SGHRS and CDR2 YFSETQ. CDR3 protein: CASTHVLAGDNEQFF. As DNA, the CDR3 is TGCGCCAGCACCCATGTCCTAGCGGGGGACAATGAGCAGTTCTTC.

The sample holds a few counts of this clonotype. The chain couples TRBV15 to TRBJ2-1, with D unresolved. The CDR3 is 16 residues long. V lost 1 base to trimming and J lost 1 base, with 11 bases between them. Germline V gives CDR1 LNHNV, CDR2 YYDKDF (reference sequence). The CDR3 sequence: CATSRVKGMSYNEQFF. CDR3 bases: TGTGCCACCAGCAGAGTGAAGGGCATGTCCTACAATGAGCAGTTCTTC.

V is TRBV4-3 and J is TRBJ2-1; D unresolved. V dropped 3 bases and J dropped 7 bases, with 10 bases sitting between them. Per germline, CDR1 LGHNA and CDR2 YSLEER. The CDR3 length is 13 residues. Here the CDR3 DNA reads TGCGCCAGCAGCCATGCCATGGAGAATGAGCAGTTCTTC. It codes for CASSHAMENEQFF.

V usage is TRBV5-6 and J usage is TRBJ1-6; D is unclear. Germline values: CDR1 SGHDT, CDR2 YYEEEE. The germline V and J ends were trimmed by 4 bases and 5 bases, with 22 bases remaining between them. The CDR3 extends over 18 amino acids. CDR3 in DNA: TGTGCCAGCAGCCAGACCCCATTTCCGGCCTTAGATAATTCACCCCTCCACTTT. Protein product: CASSQTPFPALDNSPLHF.

This clonotype was counted between two and nine times. The chain links TRBV4-1 to TRBJ1-2; D possibly corresponds to TRBD1 (6 bases). This CDR3 is 16 amino acids long. The V and J ends lost 1 base and 0 bases respectively, with 12 bases between them. Germline loops: CDR1 MGHRA, CDR2 YSYEKL. The CDR3 DNA is TGCGCCAGCAGCCAAGCACGACAGGCGACTAACTATGGCTACACCTTC. It codes for CASSQARQATNYGYTF.

This clonotype has just a few counts. This chain connects TRBV4-3 to TRBJ2-5; D perhaps matches TRBD1 (5 bases). V dropped 5 bases and J dropped 1 base, with 11 bases sitting between them. The length of the CDR3 is 14 residues. CDR1 is LGHNA, CDR2 YSLEER, per germline. The CDR3 DNA reads TGCGCCAGCAGCGAGGACACAGGCCAAGAGACCCAGTACTTC. This gives the protein CASSEDTGQETQYF.

As to this clonotype: A much bigger clone sits one base away, suggesting this may be a read error. The J gene is TRBJ1-5, the V gene TRBV6-1; 7 bases are a match to TRBD1. With V trimmed by 1 base and J by 6 bases, 12 bases remained unmatched. Germline V CDR1 and CDR2: MNHNS, SASEGT. The CDR3 runs to 17 residues. The CDR3 DNA is TGTGCCAGCAGTGAAGGGGCATTGACAGGGTTGCTTCAGCCCCAGCATTTT. It specifies CASSEGALTGLLQPQHF.

In its sample, this clonotype was seen a few times. V and J are TRBV28 and TRBJ2-5; TRBD2 might be the D (6 bases). Germline lookup yields CDR1 MDHEN and CDR2 SYDVKM. Trimming removed 5 bases from V and 1 base from J, with 17 bases in between. The CDR3 extends over 16 amino acids. This chain's CDR3 is CASSTGRERAQETQYF. The CDR3 DNA is TGTGCCAGCAGTACGGGGCGGGAAAGGGCCCAAGAGACCCAGTACTTC.

This clonotype has just a few counts. The genes are TRBV6-5 and TRBJ2-3; TRBD2 matches at 10 bases. The CDR3 is made up of 17 amino acids. CDR1 is MNHEY and CDR2 is SVGAGI in the germline V gene. V shed 0 bases, J shed 2 bases, and the junction held 5 bases outside the gene matches. DNA of the CDR3: TGTGCCAGCAGTTACTCGAGGACTAGCGGAGCCACAGATACGCAGTATTTT. Amino acids: CASSYSRTSGATDTQYF.

A single count supports this clonotype. The junction and the germline gene differ at one end; a read error may be behind it. The chain has TRBV9 and TRBJ1-1; the match to TRBD1 covers 10 bases. This CDR3 has 16 residues. The germline CDR1 and CDR2 sequences are SGDLS and YYNGEE. The CDR3, as DNA: TGTGCTAGCAGCGACGGGACAGGGGCTTTGACCACTGAAGCTTTCTTT. This codes for CASSDGTGALTTEAFF.

The V gene is TRBV7-2, the J gene TRBJ1-5; possibly TRBD1 for D (6 bases). Germline CDR1 and CDR2: SGHTA and FQGNSA. Trimming took off 0 bases at V and 3 bases at J, with 12 bases between the two ends. CDR3 size: 16 residues. This CDR3 is CASSLARGGVNQPQHF. The CDR3 DNA follows: TGTGCCAGCAGCTTAGCGAGGGGGGGGGTCAATCAGCCCCAGCATTTT. Filled out from reference TRBV7-2 and TRBJ1-5, the complete variable domain reads GAGVSQSPSNKVTEKGKDVELRCDPISGHTALYWYRQSLGQGLEFLIYFQGNSAPDKSGLPSDRFSAERTGGSVSTLTIQRTQQEDSAVYLCASSLARGGVNQPQHFGDGTRLSIL.

V gene TRBV12-5 combines with J gene TRBJ1-5; D call uncertain. In germline, CDR1 is LGHNT, CDR2 FRNRAP. Trimming stripped 6 bases from V and 6 bases from J, with 12 bases between. CDR3 length: 13 amino acids. The CDR3 protein is CASGRGIGQPQHF. CDR3 in DNA: TGTGCTAGTGGCCGCGGGATCGGTCAGCCCCAGCATTTT.

The chain recombines TRBV27 with TRBJ1-6; D remains unclear. The CDR3 consists of 13 residues. Trimming left V 4 bases short and J 13 bases short, with 14 bases between. Per the germline V gene, CDR1 is MNHEY and CDR2 is SMNVEV (reference sequence). Here the CDR3 DNA reads TGTGCCAGCAGTTCGGGTCCCTTCGACCCCCTCCACTTT. Translation gives CASSSGPFDPLHF.

In its sample, this clonotype was seen a few times. The V call is TRBV11-2, the J call TRBJ2-3, with D unclear. The ends were cut back, 1 base at V and 4 bases at J, with 18 bases in the middle. Germline CDR1 SGHAT, CDR2 FQNNGV. This CDR3 contains 17 residues. The CDR3 reads CASSLGPGQRAADTQYF. The CDR3 DNA sequence: TGTGCCAGCAGCTTAGGGCCGGGCCAGCGCGCGGCAGATACGCAGTATTTT.

V gene TRBV7-6 combines with J gene TRBJ2-1; D possibly uses TRBD1 or TRBD2 (5 bases each). Trimming left V 6 bases short and J 7 bases short, with 19 bases between. CDR1 is SGHVS, CDR2 FNYEAQ, per germline. The CDR3 spans 15 residues. CDR3 region: CASREPGPYINEQFF. CDR3 coding DNA: TGTGCCAGCAGGGAACCGGGACCCTACATTAATGAGCAGTTCTTC.